The next 25 T cell receptor beta chains were all read from a single sample in a study of CD8 T cells in Susac syndrome. Reverse transcription of roughly 0.5 to 1 ug RNA was carried out with random hexamers. One entry per CDR3 protein results from TCRdb running MiXCR on the immunoSEQ multiplex PCR reads. The sample holds approximately 280,000 distinct CDR3 sequences, more than 75% seen once. Sequenced sample: CD8+ T cells from PBMCs. The receptors stem from a human donor with multiple sclerosis.

V gene TRBV9 combines with J gene TRBJ1-4; D is ambiguous. V was clipped by 3 bases and J by 7 bases, with 7 bases between them. Germline V gene sequence: CDR1 SGDLS, CDR2 YYNGEE. The CDR3 is 12 amino acids. As DNA, the CDR3 is TGTGCCAGCAGCGGGTCCTCTGAAAAACTGTTTTTT. This encodes CASSGSSEKLFF.

CDR3 nucleotide sequence: TGTGCTAGTGGTTTGCCCGGGACTAATGAGCAGTTCTTC. Its translation: CASGLPGTNEQFF. This chain links TRBV12-5 with TRBJ2-1; TRBD2 might be the D (6 bases). The CDR3 length is 13 residues. Germline V gene lookup returns CDR1 LGHNT and CDR2 FRNRAP. Trimming pared 2 bases from V and 7 bases from J, leaving 9 bases between.

The V and J genes are TRBV30 and TRBJ1-1; no firm D call. The CDR3 has 13 residues. Trimming left V 2 bases short and J 3 bases short, with 10 bases between. The V gene's germline CDR1 is GTSNPN and CDR2 SVGIG (reference sequence). The CDR3 DNA reads TGTGCCTGGAGTCGGGGTGGGGACACTGAAGCTTTCTTT. Residues: CAWSRGGDTEAFF. The full variable domain, in which reference TRBV30 and TRBJ1-1 provide the parts outside the CDR3, is SQTIHQWPATLVQPVGSPLSLECTVEGTSNPNLYWYRQAAGRGLQLLFYSVGIGQISSEVPQNLSASRPQDRQFILSSKKLLLSDSGFYLCAWSRGGDTEAFFGQGTRLTVV.

The genes are TRBV29-1 and TRBJ2-1; 9 bases line up with TRBD2. V was pared by 0 bases and J by 0 bases, with 9 bases of the junction left unmatched. The CDR3 contains 18 residues. Germline values: CDR1 SQVTM, CDR2 ANQGSEA. The CDR3: CSVEDQDEREVSYNEQFF. CDR3 DNA sequence: TGCAGCGTTGAAGATCAGGACGAGCGGGAGGTCTCCTACAATGAGCAGTTCTTC.

The chain couples TRBV12-3 or TRBV12-4 to TRBJ2-5; D is possibly TRBD2 (5 bases). The germline V and J ends were trimmed by 3 bases and 4 bases, with 12 bases remaining between them. CDR3 length equals 14 residues. CDR3 in DNA: TGTGCCAGCAGTTTCCACCCCGAGGGAGAGACCCAGTACTTC. Amino acids: CASSFHPEGETQYF.

This clonotype was found a few times. V gene TRBV28 combines with J gene TRBJ2-7; TRBD1 aligns across 10 bases. The CDR3 loop spans 14 amino acids. The germline CDR1 and CDR2 sequences are MDHEN and SYDVKM. Trimming removed 3 bases from V and 6 bases from J; junction bases left unmatched: 5. The CDR3 loop is CASSFRDRGREQYF. The CDR3 nucleotides read TGTGCCAGCAGTTTCCGGGACAGGGGACGCGAGCAGTACTTC.

This rearrangement joins TRBV27 to TRBJ2-5; D might be TRBD2 (5 bases). The length of the CDR3 is 15 residues. Germline loops: CDR1 MNHEY, CDR2 SMNVEV (reference sequence). The V end lost 2 bases, the J end lost 2 bases, and 12 bases lay between the germline ends. CDR3 in DNA: TGTGCCAGCAGTTTAAGGAGGCACTTACAAGAGACCCAGTACTTC. The encoded protein is CASSLRRHLQETQYF.

The rearrangement joins TRBV28 to TRBJ2-3; D possibly matches TRBD1 or TRBD2 (7 bases each). Trimming left V 3 bases short and J 1 base short, with 11 bases between. Germline V gene sequence: CDR1 MDHEN, CDR2 SYDVKM. The CDR3 spans 15 residues. This CDR3 is CASSFPGGGTDTQYF. DNA of the CDR3: TGTGCCAGCAGTTTTCCAGGGGGGGGCACAGATACGCAGTATTTT.

The chain uses TRBV29-1 and TRBJ2-1, with TRBD2 matching 8 bases. Germline lookup yields CDR1 SQVTM and CDR2 ANQGSEA. This CDR3 region has 16 residues. V dropped 6 bases and J dropped 1; count of bases not matched to a gene: 11. This chain's CDR3 is CSVSPGTRSSYNEQFF. The CDR3 DNA follows: TGCAGCGTCTCCCCCGGGACTAGATCTTCCTACAATGAGCAGTTCTTC.

The chain employs TRBV5-6 and TRBJ2-1, with no clear D. The length of the CDR3 is 14 residues. Germline-derived CDR1 and CDR2 are SGHDT and YYEEEE. V gave up 2 bases and J gave up 5 bases, with 11 bases separating them. Here the CDR3 DNA reads TGTGCCAGCAGCTTTGTGGCGGCCCACAATGAGCAGTTCTTC. Translated: CASSFVAAHNEQFF.

This clonotype was observed a single time. The chain combines TRBV28 with TRBJ1-5; unclear D gene. The CDR3 is 14 amino acids. The V end lost 5 bases, the J end lost 0 bases, and 8 bases lay between the germline ends. Per the germline V gene, CDR1 is MDHEN and CDR2 is SYDVKM. The CDR3 here is CASSRPDSNQPQHF. The CDR3 bases are TGTGCCAGCAGTCGCCCCGATAGCAATCAGCCCCAGCATTTT.

The V and J genes are TRBV20-1 and TRBJ2-7; 9 bases are shared with TRBD1. Germline V gene sequence: CDR1 DFQATT, CDR2 SNEGSKA (reference sequence). V lost 8 bases, J lost 2 bases, and 7 bases stayed unmatched. The CDR3 contains 13 residues. The chain's CDR3 is CSSWDRVTYEQYF. CDR3 in DNA: TGCAGTTCGTGGGACAGGGTAACCTACGAGCAGTACTTC.

The gene calls are TRBV5-4 and TRBJ1-1, with D perhaps TRBD1 (6 bases). The V gene lost 3 bases and the J gene lost 7 bases, with 16 bases spanning the gap. The CDR3 runs 14 residues. CDR1 and CDR2 (germline): SGHNT, YYREEE (reference sequence). CDR3 in DNA: TGTGCCAGCAGCTCAAGGGGGGGCGCGGGTGAAGCTTTCTTT. It translates to CASSSRGGAGEAFF.

The chain joins TRBV7-9 to TRBJ1-1; unclear D gene. The germline V gene encodes CDR1 SEHNR and CDR2 FQNEAQ (reference sequence). The CDR3 covers 15 residues. V was cut by 0 bases and J by 0 bases, with 8 bases left in between. CDR3 DNA: TGTGCCAGCAGCTTAGCACTGGGGATGAACACTGAAGCTTTCTTT. Translation gives CASSLALGMNTEAFF.

This clonotype was recorded only once. The chain couples TRBV5-8 to TRBJ2-3; the D gene is possibly TRBD2 (5 bases). The CDR3 contains 14 residues. V lost 1 base, J lost 5 bases, and 11 bases lay in between. From germline, CDR1 is SGHTS and CDR2 YDEGEE. CDR3 nucleotide sequence: TGTGCCAGCAGCTTGCTGGGAGAAGGAGATACGCAGTATTTT. Amino acid sequence: CASSLLGEGDTQYF.

V and J are TRBV12-3 or TRBV12-4 and TRBJ2-1; maybe TRBD2 (5 bases). V lost 3 bases and J lost 7, with 13 bases in between. The CDR3 consists of 14 residues. The DNA for the CDR3 is TGTGCCAGCAGTTTGTCCGGGATGGGGAATGAGCAGTTCTTC. It encodes CASSLSGMGNEQFF.

This rearrangement joins TRBV27 to TRBJ1-3; D is possibly TRBD1 (6 bases). V lost 9 bases to trimming and J lost 2 bases, with 14 bases between them. The CDR3 runs to 14 residues. Germline CDR1 reads MNHEY; CDR2 reads SMNVEV (reference sequence). Here the CDR3 DNA reads TGTGCCAGTCAAAGGACAGCAACTGGAAACACCATATATTTT. It encodes CASQRTATGNTIYF.

The chain recombines TRBV3-1 with TRBJ1-6, with 8 nucleotides matching TRBD1. V lost 1 base, J lost 7 bases, and 3 bases stayed unmatched. Germline CDR1 LGHDT, CDR2 YNNKEL (reference sequence). CDR3 length: 15 amino acids. CDR3 in DNA: TGTGCCAGCAGCCAAGGGCAGGGGGCGAATTCACCCCTCCACTTT. It yields the protein CASSQGQGANSPLHF.

The V and J genes are TRBV28 and TRBJ2-5, with D uncertain. Per the germline V gene, CDR1 is MDHEN and CDR2 is SYDVKM. V lost 1 base to trimming and J lost 6 bases, with 3 bases between them. CDR3 length: 11 residues. The CDR3 region is CASSLSKTQYF. The CDR3 region has the DNA TGTGCCAGCAGTTTATCCAAGACCCAGTACTTC.

The chain uses TRBV29-1 and TRBJ2-1, with 7 bases lining up with TRBD1. Unmatched junction bases numbered 6, after V lost 2 bases and J lost 2 bases. This CDR3 has 15 residues. Germline CDR1 and CDR2: SQVTM and ANQGSEA. CDR3 in DNA: TGCAGCGTTGAATTTTTAGGGGGCACCTACAATGAGCAGTTCTTC. Protein: CSVEFLGGTYNEQFF.

This chain joins TRBV30 and TRBJ2-1, with 9 bases matching TRBD2. The CDR3 is 15 residues long. V dropped 2 bases and J dropped 4; count of bases not matched to a gene: 6. Germline lookup yields CDR1 GTSNPN and CDR2 SVGIG (reference sequence). This chain's CDR3 is CAWSYSGSGYNEQFF. The CDR3 DNA reads as TGTGCCTGGAGTTATAGCGGGAGCGGGTACAATGAGCAGTTCTTC. Combining the CDR3 with reference TRBV30 and TRBJ2-1 gives the whole variable domain SQTIHQWPATLVQPVGSPLSLECTVEGTSNPNLYWYRQAAGRGLQLLFYSVGIGQISSEVPQNLSASRPQDRQFILSSKKLLLSDSGFYLCAWSYSGSGYNEQFFGPGTRLTVL.

The chain is built from TRBV6-6 and TRBJ2-7; 7 positions match TRBD2. This CDR3 has 14 amino acids. V shed 2 bases and J 0 bases; nucleotides not matched to a gene: 1. CDR1 is MNHNY and CDR2 is SVGAGI in the germline V gene (reference sequence). This CDR3 is CASSYTSVSYEQYF. The CDR3, as DNA: TGTGCCAGCAGTTACACTAGCGTCTCCTACGAGCAGTACTTC.

This clonotype came up once. The chain combines TRBV30 with TRBJ2-1; TRBD2 matches at 8 bases. This CDR3 region has 14 residues. Trimming removed 0 bases from V and 8 bases from J; junction bases left unmatched: 6. Germline V gives CDR1 GTSNPN, CDR2 SVGIG (reference sequence). Here the CDR3 reads CAWSVLAAVDEQFF. CDR3 DNA: TGTGCCTGGAGTGTACTAGCGGCGGTCGATGAGCAGTTCTTC. Variable domain in full (rest from reference TRBV30 and TRBJ2-1): SQTIHQWPATLVQPVGSPLSLECTVEGTSNPNLYWYRQAAGRGLQLLFYSVGIGQISSEVPQNLSASRPQDRQFILSSKKLLLSDSGFYLCAWSVLAAVDEQFFGPGTRLTVL.

V is TRBV6-5 and J is TRBJ1-1, with D unresolved. The CDR3 totals 14 residues. Trimming removed 4 bases from V and 8 bases from J, with 17 bases in between. Germline CDR1 is MNHEY and CDR2 is SVGAGI. The CDR3 here is CASSSIFGNSEAFF. The CDR3 coding sequence is TGTGCCAGCAGTTCGATTTTCGGGAACTCCGAAGCTTTCTTT.

Here the CDR3 reads CSVSQGSTYEQYF. CDR3 in DNA: TGCAGCGTGAGCCAGGGGTCCACCTACGAGCAGTACTTC. This chain uses TRBV29-1 with TRBJ2-7; D may be TRBD1 (6 bases). This CDR3 comprises 13 residues. The V gene's germline CDR1 is SQVTM and CDR2 ANQGSEA. Trimming took 6 bases from V and 2 from J, leaving 14 bases between them.